This T cell receptor beta chain came from a study of T cells in tuberculosis (dated by TCRdb to 2016 to 2019). About the investigation overall: To characterize T cells specific for the mycobacterial lipid antigen glucose monomycolate (GMM), the study used CD1B tetramers together with high-throughput TCR immunosequencing. IGRA-negative adolescents, IGRA-positive adolescents with latent tuberculosis and adults with active tuberculosis, ten per group, were compared in a South African clinical cohort. Active tuberculosis patient PBMC were archived before or within 7 days of starting standard anti-tuberculosis treatment. The study at large found these results: Smaller mean NN-distances to GMM-specific TCRs were observed in active tuberculosis TCR-alpha repertoires than in IGRA-negative controls, suggesting clonal expansion of GMM-specific TCRs. Shorter CDR3-alpha lengths in active tuberculosis patients partly drove the smaller NN-distances, and the TCR-beta difference was not statistically significant. A classifier using the diverse GMM-specific repertoire reached approximately 90% accuracy (AUROC approximately 0.91), compared with about 63% accuracy using GEM motif frequencies. Clinical samples were chosen by availability of cryopreserved specimens, and active tuberculosis cases were adults while controls were adolescents.

TCR libraries were generated with the immunoSEQ multiplex PCR assay, using TCR-beta and/or TCR-alpha/delta assays for each sample. The amplified TCR libraries were sequenced on the Illumina high-throughput platform. On the authors' methods: Clustering and dimensionality reduction were performed using pairwise TCRdist distances among GMM-specific receptors from ex vivo sorted or in vitro expanded T cells. Each clinical repertoire was scored by mean NN-distance, the average TCRdist to the nearest 10% of tetramer-positive reference sequences. GEM TCR motif frequency was calculated as the fraction of unique TCRs that matched known GEM sequences by V/J usage and CDR3 length. Linear discriminant analysis with leave-one-out cross-validation, implemented in scikit-learn, was used to classify active tuberculosis. TCRdb took this table from immuneACCESS and kept in-frame rearrangements with V and J called. Such tables lack part of the clones; where checked against another copy, unresolved V genes explain under half of the gap, and the rest is unexplained. From that table come the V and J calls and clone size; the DNA was used to work out D and trimming. This sample is represented by thousands of clones; roughly 97% of them were singletons. Of the sample, approximately 10% is held by the ten largest clones.

V trim: 0 bases; J trim: 9 bases; unmatched bases: 5. CDR1 and CDR2, per the germline V gene, are SGDLS and YYNGEE. There are 15 amino acids in the CDR3, from cysteine to phenylalanine inclusive. The only DNA kept is the CDR3, 45 bases in frame from the first base. The time point label here, explained by the study, means: new active TB diagnosis, blood taken before or within 7 days of starting treatment. Active tuberculosis patients were HIV-seronegative South African adults aged 18 years or older with a new diagnosis. Confirmation of active tuberculosis was obtained by positive sputum smear microscopy and/or positive M. tuberculosis culture. Immunosequencing was performed on unsorted cryopreserved PBMC, with 90,000 to 100,000 T cells per clinical donor covered on average. In its sample, this clone was seen once. No cognate antigen has been identified for it. The record has no base qualities; no much larger clone is one base away.

The rearrangement joined TRBV9 to TRBJ2-1, and 11 junctional nucleotides match TRBD2. This sample comprised PBMCs, obtained at tuberculosis diagnosis. This clonotype was obtained from an adult with tuberculosis. At the DNA level, the sequence is TGTGCCAGCAGCGTAGGTGTTAGCGGGGGGGTTGAGCAGTTCTTC. Its translation reads: CASSVGVSGGVEQFF. Reference TRBV9 and TRBJ2-1 proteins supply the regions before and after the CDR3; the full variable domain is: DSGVTQTPKHLITATGQRVTLRCSPRSGDLSVYWYQQSLDQGLQFLIQYYNGEERAKGNILERFSAQQFPDLHSELNLSSLELGDSALYFCASSVGVSGGVEQFFGPGTRLTVL.